A single T cell receptor beta chain is shown here with its context. This specimen comes from a study of blood T cell repertoires in COVID-19. For the study at large: Material from acute and convalescent COVID-19 was sourced from the United States, Italy and Spain.

The repertoire was sequenced with immunoSEQ multiplex PCR; TCRdb's copy has only in-frame clones and lacks some. Of more than 300,000 clones in the sample, around 83% were seen once. Per germline, CDR1 KGHDR and CDR2 SFDVKD. There are 13 residues in the CDR3. The V and J ends lost 5 bases and 4 bases respectively, with 8 bases between them. The sequenced material came from peripheral blood. V usage is TRBV24-1 and J usage is TRBJ1-5; weak D call: TRBD1 (5 bases). The receptor's source is a woman aged 45-65 years with acute or convalescent COVID-19. The CDR3 here is CATSVSGNQPQHF. The CDR3 DNA reads TGTGCCACCAGTGTTTCAGGGAATCAGCCCCAGCATTTT.